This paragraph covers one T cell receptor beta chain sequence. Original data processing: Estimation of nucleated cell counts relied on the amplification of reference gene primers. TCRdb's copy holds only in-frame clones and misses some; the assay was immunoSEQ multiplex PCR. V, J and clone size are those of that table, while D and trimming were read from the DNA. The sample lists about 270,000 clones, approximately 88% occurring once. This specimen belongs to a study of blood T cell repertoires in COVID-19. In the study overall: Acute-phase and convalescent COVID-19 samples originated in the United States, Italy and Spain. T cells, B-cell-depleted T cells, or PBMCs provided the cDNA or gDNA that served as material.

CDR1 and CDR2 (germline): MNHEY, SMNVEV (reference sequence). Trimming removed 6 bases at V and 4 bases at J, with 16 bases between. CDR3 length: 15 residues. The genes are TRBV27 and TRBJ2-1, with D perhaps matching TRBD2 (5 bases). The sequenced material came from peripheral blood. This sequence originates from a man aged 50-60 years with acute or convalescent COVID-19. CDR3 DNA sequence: TGTGCCAGCAGCCGTATACCGGGGTCATACAATGAGCAGTTCTTC. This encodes CASSRIPGSYNEQFF.